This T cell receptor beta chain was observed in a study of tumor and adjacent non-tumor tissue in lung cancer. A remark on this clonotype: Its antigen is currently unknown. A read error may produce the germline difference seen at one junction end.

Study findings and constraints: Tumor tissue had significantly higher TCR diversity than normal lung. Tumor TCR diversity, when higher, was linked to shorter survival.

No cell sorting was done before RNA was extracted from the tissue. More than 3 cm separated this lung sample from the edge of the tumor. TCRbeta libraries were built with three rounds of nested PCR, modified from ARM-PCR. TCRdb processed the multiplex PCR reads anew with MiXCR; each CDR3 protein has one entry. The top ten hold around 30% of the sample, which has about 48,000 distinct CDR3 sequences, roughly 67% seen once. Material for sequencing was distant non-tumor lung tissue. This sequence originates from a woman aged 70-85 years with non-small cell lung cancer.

The CDR3 sequence: CAGSQEGTYYSGTNVLTF. CDR3 in DNA: TGCGCCGGCAGCCAAGAAGGGACGTATTACTCTGGGACCAACGTCCTGACTTTC. This chain connects TRBV4-1 to TRBJ2-6; TRBD1 or TRBD2 may be the D gene (5 bases each). The germline gives CDR1 MGHRA, CDR2 YSYEKL. The CDR3 spans 18 residues.